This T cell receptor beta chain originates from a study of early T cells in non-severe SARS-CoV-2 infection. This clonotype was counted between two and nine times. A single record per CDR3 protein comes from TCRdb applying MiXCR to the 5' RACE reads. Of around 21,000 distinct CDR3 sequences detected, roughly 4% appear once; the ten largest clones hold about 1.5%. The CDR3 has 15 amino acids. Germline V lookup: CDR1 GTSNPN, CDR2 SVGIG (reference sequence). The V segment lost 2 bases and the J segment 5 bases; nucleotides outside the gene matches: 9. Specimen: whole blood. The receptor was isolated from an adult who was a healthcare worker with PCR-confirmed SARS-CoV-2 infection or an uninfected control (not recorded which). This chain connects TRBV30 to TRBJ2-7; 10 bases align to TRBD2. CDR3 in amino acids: CAWSFYSGGLDEQYF. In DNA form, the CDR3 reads TGTGCCTGGAGTTTCTATAGCGGGGGGCTGGACGAGCAGTACTTC.